This entry concerns a single T cell receptor beta chain. The CDR3 is made up of 15 amino acids. The germline V gene encodes CDR1 SGHRS and CDR2 YFSETQ. After removal of 5 bases from V and 4 bases from J, the junction contained 9 bases not matched to a gene. TCRdb passed the 5' RACE reads through MiXCR, listing each CDR3 protein once. The top ten hold over 3.5% of the sample, which has 35,000 to 50,000 distinct CDR3 sequences, approximately 22% seen once. The sorted Tregs were CD4+CD25+CD127-/low cells. The TCR sequence derives from a female donor with breast cancer. Sample: Tregs sorted from blood. V is TRBV5-1 and J is TRBJ1-3, with 7 bases fitting TRBD1. DNA of the CDR3: TGCGCCAGCAGACCGACAGGGCTGGAGGGAAACACCATATATTTT. It is translated as CASRPTGLEGNTIYF.